The 26 T cell receptor beta chains reported below all come from one sample, sequenced in a study of cytomegalovirus exposure and HLA in healthy donors. Vbeta (60) and Jbeta (13) primers were used in the PCR. Repertoires were generated with immunoSEQ multiplex PCR, while TCRdb's copy carries only in-frame clones and drops some. The sample lists tens of thousands of clones, roughly 67% seen once, with approximately 7.6% in the top ten. The sequencing sample was made of PBMCs. The receptor set was obtained from a man aged 35 to 55 in good health and CMV-seropositive.

About this clone: As the CDR3 is not closed by the conserved phenylalanine or tryptophan, this likely results from a read error. The DNA is omitted, as the CDR3 cannot be located on it reliably, and the CDR3 follows TCRdb's listing. The V and J genes are TRBV6-1 and TRBJ1-1; the table assigns TRBD1, which was not confirmed against the DNA. The CDR3 numbers 13 amino acids, ends counted. Germline-derived CDR1 and CDR2 are MNHNS and SASEGT. Here the CDR3 reads CASSEAGQGARDQ.

The chain combines TRBV14 with TRBJ2-7; no definite D call. V lost 4 bases to trimming and J lost 3 bases, with 13 bases between them. CDR1 is SGHDN and CDR2 is FVKESK in the germline V gene. The CDR3 loop spans 14 amino acids. CDR3 in amino acids: CASSPPGFYYEQYF. For the CDR3, the DNA is TGTGCCAGCAGCCCACCCGGGTTCTACTACGAGCAGTACTTC.

This clone was found a few times. This chain connects TRBV7-2 to TRBJ2-5, with D perhaps TRBD1 (6 bases). V was clipped by 4 bases and J by 0 bases, with 12 bases between them. The CDR3 length is 15 residues. Germline assignment: CDR1 SGHTA and CDR2 FQGNSA. CDR3 sequence reads: CASSSTGNYQETQYF. The CDR3 nucleotides read TGTGCCAGCAGCTCCACAGGGAATTACCAAGAGACCCAGTACTTC.

The rearrangement uses TRBV6-5 and TRBJ2-3; TRBD1 matches at 11 bases. Germline V gives CDR1 MNHEY, CDR2 SVGAGI. The CDR3 covers 15 residues. The J segment lost 0 bases and the V segment lost 6 bases, leaving 2 bases of the junction unmatched. The chain's CDR3 is CASSGTGGSTDTQYF. The CDR3 DNA sequence: TGTGCCAGCAGCGGGACAGGGGGGAGCACAGATACGCAGTATTTT.

This chain connects TRBV18 to TRBJ1-6; no firm D call. The germline V and J ends were trimmed by 3 bases and 0 bases, with 9 bases remaining between them. Germline-derived CDR1 and CDR2 are KGHSH and LQKENI. The CDR3 loop spans 16 amino acids. The CDR3 loop is CASSPSGSSYNSPLHF. DNA of the CDR3: TGTGCCAGCTCACCCTCGGGAAGCTCCTATAATTCACCCCTCCACTTT.

The CDR3: CASSPGGTVSGNEQFF. The CDR3 DNA sequence: TGTGCCAGCAGTCCGGGCGGGACTGTATCTGGGAATGAGCAGTTCTTC. This chain uses TRBV27 with TRBJ2-1, with D possibly TRBD2 on 6 matching bases. The CDR3 spans 16 residues. Germline values: CDR1 MNHEY, CDR2 SMNVEV (reference sequence). V dropped 5 bases and J dropped 7 bases, with 21 bases sitting between them.

This chain connects TRBV6-5 to TRBJ1-1; no clear D. From germline, CDR1 is MNHEY and CDR2 SVGAGI. Trimming removed 6 bases at V and 4 bases at J, with 15 bases between. This CDR3 has 14 residues. The CDR3 coding sequence is TGTGCCAGCAGGTCAGGAGGCTGGGTCACTGAAGCTTTCTTT. It translates to CASRSGGWVTEAFF.

This clone was observed a handful of times. This rearrangement joins TRBV7-9 to TRBJ1-1, with 9 bases fitting TRBD1. This CDR3 spans 15 amino acids. Per germline, CDR1 SEHNR and CDR2 FQNEAQ (reference sequence). The J segment lost 6 bases and the V segment lost 4 bases, leaving 9 bases of the junction unmatched. CDR3 region: CASSSPGQGQAEAFF. CDR3 DNA sequence: TGTGCCAGCAGCTCTCCAGGACAGGGGCAGGCTGAAGCTTTCTTT. Looking up the rest from reference TRBV7-9 and TRBJ1-1 gives the full variable domain: DTGVSQNPRHKITKRGQNVTFRCDPISEHNRLYWYRQTLGQGPEFLTYFQNEAQLEKSRLLSDRFSAERPKGSFSTLEIQRTEQGDSAMYLCASSSPGQGQAEAFFGQGTRLTVV.

The rearrangement uses TRBV30 and TRBJ2-2; 8 bases match TRBD1. The CDR3 runs to 13 residues. CDR1 and CDR2 from the germline V gene are GTSNPN and SVGIG (reference sequence). V lost 5 bases, J lost 7 bases, and 6 bases stayed unmatched. CDR3 sequence: CAWWTGKFGELFF. The CDR3 DNA follows: TGTGCCTGGTGGACAGGGAAGTTCGGGGAGCTGTTTTTT.

The rearrangement joins TRBV2 to TRBJ2-3; TRBD1 is a possible D gene (5 bases). The CDR3 has 14 amino acids. Germline V gene lookup returns CDR1 SNHLY and CDR2 FYNNEI. The V end lost 7 bases, the J end lost 0 bases, and 11 bases lay between the germline ends. The chain's CDR3 is CASMAGPSTDTQYF. The CDR3 coding sequence is TGTGCCAGCATGGCAGGGCCGAGCACAGATACGCAGTATTTT.

The V gene is TRBV12-5, the J gene TRBJ1-1, with D uncertain. V gave up 6 bases and J gave up 0 bases, with 8 bases separating them. The CDR3 contains 13 residues. CDR1 and CDR2 from the germline V gene are LGHNT and FRNRAP. The CDR3 region is CASGVNMNTEAFF. The CDR3 coding sequence is TGTGCTAGTGGGGTCAACATGAACACTGAAGCTTTCTTT. Full variable domain (remainder filled in from reference TRBV12-5 and TRBJ1-1): DARVTQTPRHKVTEMGQEVTMRCQPILGHNTVFWYRQTMMQGLELLAYFRNRAPLDDSGMPKDRFSAEMPDATLATLKIQPSEPRDSAVYFCASGVNMNTEAFFGQGTRLTVV.

The chain uses TRBV27 and TRBJ1-6; D is undetermined. CDR3 length: 12 residues. Trimming cost V 7 bases and J 7 bases, with 8 bases left between them. Per the germline V gene, CDR1 is MNHEY and CDR2 is SMNVEV (reference sequence). DNA for the CDR3: TGTGCCAGCAAACAGTCAAATTCACCCCTCCACTTT. It yields the protein CASKQSNSPLHF.

With respect to this clone: Other DNA sequences in this specimen translate into the identical CDR3. V and J are TRBV28 and TRBJ1-5, with D tentatively TRBD1 (5 bases). Germline V gene data show CDR1 as MDHEN and CDR2 as SYDVKM. Trimming cost V 3 bases and J 2 bases, with 11 bases left between them. The CDR3 has 15 residues. For the CDR3, the DNA is TGTGCCAGCAGTTTGGAGGGGCGGGGCAATCAGCCCCAGCATTTT. Protein: CASSLEGRGNQPQHF. Drawing the rest from reference TRBV28 and TRBJ1-5, the complete variable domain is DVKVTQSSRYLVKRTGEKVFLECVQDMDHENMFWYRQDPGLGLRLIYFSYDVKMKEKGDIPEGYSVSREKKERFSLILESASTNQTSMYLCASSLEGRGNQPQHFGDGTRLSIL.

The V and J genes are TRBV5-1 and TRBJ1-1; a possible D gene is TRBD1 (6 bases). Trimming shortened V by 4 bases and J by 0 bases, and 10 bases separated the two germline ends. The germline V gene encodes CDR1 SGHRS and CDR2 YFSETQ. The CDR3 is 14 amino acids. The CDR3 here is CASSTTGLNTEAFF. The CDR3 bases are TGCGCCAGCAGCACAACAGGGTTGAACACTGAAGCTTTCTTT.

The chain recombines TRBV5-1 with TRBJ2-2; D is ambiguous. The germline V gene has CDR1 SGHRS and CDR2 YFSETQ. V was shortened by 0 bases and J by 0 bases, with 6 bases between the two germline ends. The CDR3 length is 15 residues. CDR3 region: CASSLGSSNTGELFF. The CDR3 coding sequence is TGCGCCAGCAGCTTGGGGAGCTCGAACACCGGGGAGCTGTTTTTT. The variable domain in full, completed from reference TRBV5-1 and TRBJ2-2, reads KAGVTQTPRYLIKTRGQQVTLSCSPISGHRSVSWYQQTPGQGLQFLFEYFSETQRNKGNFPGRFSGRQFSNSRSEMNVSTLELGDSALYLCASSLGSSNTGELFFGEGSRLTVL.

This clone came up a few times. This rearrangement joins TRBV5-5 to TRBJ2-1; D gene ambiguous. Between the trimmed V and J ends, which lost 1 base and 8 bases, there was a span of 10 bases. The CDR3 runs 13 residues. Germline CDR1 reads SGHKS; CDR2 reads YYEKEE (reference sequence). The CDR3 sequence: CASSLFGLDEQFF. The CDR3 DNA sequence: TGTGCCAGCAGCTTGTTCGGTCTGGATGAGCAGTTCTTC.

V is TRBV29-1 and J is TRBJ1-6; 7 bases fit TRBD1. The CDR3 length is 12 residues. V lost 7 bases, J lost 10 bases, and 7 bases stayed unmatched. Germline CDR1 is SQVTM and CDR2 is ANQGSEA. DNA for the CDR3: TGCAGCGGGGGGGACAGAGAATCACCCCTCCACTTT. Its protein is CSGGDRESPLHF.

This chain connects TRBV7-8 to TRBJ1-3, with 9 bases fitting TRBD1. The CDR3 consists of 14 residues. The trim removed 5 bases at V and 7 bases at J, leaving 6 bases unmatched. Germline V gene data show CDR1 as SGHVS and CDR2 as FQNEAQ. CDR3 sequence: CASSLDRGLNTIYF. CDR3 bases: TGTGCCAGCAGCCTTGACAGGGGGTTGAACACCATATATTTT.

V gene TRBV5-1 combines with J gene TRBJ2-3, with 8 bases lining up with TRBD2. CDR1 SGHRS and CDR2 YFSETQ come from the germline V gene. The CDR3 loop spans 15 amino acids. Trimming at V came to 2 bases and at J to 1 base, leaving 3 bases not matched to a gene. This CDR3 is CASSFSGTGTDTQYF. The CDR3 DNA reads TGCGCCAGCAGCTTTAGCGGGACGGGCACAGATACGCAGTATTTT.

The rearrangement joins TRBV5-1 to TRBJ2-7; 11 nucleotides align to TRBD2. V gave up 4 bases and J gave up 4 bases; unmatched junction bases: 13. The CDR3 consists of 17 residues. CDR1 is SGHRS and CDR2 is YFSETQ in the germline V gene. The CDR3 DNA follows: TGCGCCAGCAGCCCTCGACTAGCGGGACAACCAAGTTACGAGCAGTACTTC. Its protein product is CASSPRLAGQPSYEQYF.

Only a few counts were recorded for this clone. The chain recombines TRBV29-1 with TRBJ1-1, with TRBD1 matching over 8 bases. The CDR3 spans 13 residues. Germline-derived CDR1 and CDR2 are SQVTM and ANQGSEA. The ends lost 6 bases at V and 5 bases at J; junction bases unmatched: 8. The CDR3 protein is CSVPGQGDTEAFF. The CDR3 DNA is TGCAGCGTACCCGGACAGGGTGATACTGAAGCTTTCTTT. The full variable domain, in which reference TRBV29-1 and TRBJ1-1 provide the parts outside the CDR3, is SAVISQKPSRDICQRGTSLTIQCQVDSQVTMMFWYRQQPGQSLTLIATANQGSEATYESGFVIDKFPISRPNLTFSTLTVSNMSPEDSSIYLCSVPGQGDTEAFFGQGTRLTVV.

This clone rates as medium-sized (0.01 to 0.1%). V usage is TRBV5-1 and J usage is TRBJ1-1, with D maybe TRBD1 (6 bases). The CDR3 contains 13 residues. The V end lost 7 bases, the J end lost 0 bases, and 10 bases lay between the germline ends. Germline values: CDR1 SGHRS, CDR2 YFSETQ. CDR3 in amino acids: CASSRTVNTEAFF. CDR3 DNA: TGCGCCAGCTCCCGGACAGTGAACACTGAAGCTTTCTTT.

The chain recombines TRBV4-1 with TRBJ2-3; 9 bases map to TRBD2. V lost 4 bases, J lost 2 bases, and 4 bases stayed unmatched. CDR1 MGHRA and CDR2 YSYEKL come from the germline V gene. The CDR3 extends over 15 amino acids. This chain's CDR3 is CASSRLAGPTDTQYF. In DNA, the CDR3 is TGCGCCAGCAGCCGGCTAGCGGGGCCCACAGATACGCAGTATTTT.

This clone was observed once. The chain carries TRBV10-3 and TRBJ2-7, with D tentatively TRBD2 (5 bases). CDR1 ENHRY and CDR2 SYGVKD come from the germline V gene. The length of the CDR3 is 12 residues. V shed 6 bases and J shed 2 bases, with 8 bases lying between them. The DNA of the CDR3 is TGTGCCATCAGCGGAGGAACCTACGAGCAGTACTTC. This translates into CAISGGTYEQYF.

This clone came up a few times. The chain combines TRBV27 with TRBJ1-1, with D possibly TRBD1 on 6 matching bases. This CDR3 is built from 17 residues. Germline V CDR1 and CDR2: MNHEY, SMNVEV (reference sequence). Trimming removed 4 bases at V and 7 bases at J, with 25 bases between. CDR3 DNA sequence: TGTGCCAGCAGTTCCAACCGCTATCCCGGGACACCAGGTGAAGCTTTCTTT. Its protein product is CASSSNRYPGTPGEAFF.

The gene calls are TRBV9 and TRBJ2-5, with TRBD1 as a possible D gene (6 bases). CDR1 is SGDLS and CDR2 is YYNGEE in the germline V gene. The CDR3 has 16 amino acids. Trimming cost V 2 bases and J 5 bases, with 19 bases left between them. Written as DNA, the CDR3 is TGTGCCAGCAGCGTTACCGGGGCAGGGGCGTCGGAGACCCAGTACTTC. Amino acid sequence: CASSVTGAGASETQYF.